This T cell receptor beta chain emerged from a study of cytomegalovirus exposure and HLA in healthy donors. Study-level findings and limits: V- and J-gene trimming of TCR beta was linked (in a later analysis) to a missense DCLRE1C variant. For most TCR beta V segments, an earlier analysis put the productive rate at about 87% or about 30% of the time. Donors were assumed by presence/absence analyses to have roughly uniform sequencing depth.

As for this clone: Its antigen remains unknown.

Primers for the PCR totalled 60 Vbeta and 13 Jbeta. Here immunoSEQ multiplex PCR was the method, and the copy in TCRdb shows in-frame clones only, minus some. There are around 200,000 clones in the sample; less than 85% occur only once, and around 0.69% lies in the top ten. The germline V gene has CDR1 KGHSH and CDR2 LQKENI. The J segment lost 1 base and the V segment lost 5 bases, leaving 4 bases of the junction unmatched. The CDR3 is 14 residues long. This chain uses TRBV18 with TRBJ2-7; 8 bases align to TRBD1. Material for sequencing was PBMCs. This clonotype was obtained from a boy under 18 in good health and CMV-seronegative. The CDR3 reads CASSADRVSYEQYF. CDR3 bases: TGTGCCAGCTCAGCGGACAGGGTATCCTACGAGCAGTACTTC.